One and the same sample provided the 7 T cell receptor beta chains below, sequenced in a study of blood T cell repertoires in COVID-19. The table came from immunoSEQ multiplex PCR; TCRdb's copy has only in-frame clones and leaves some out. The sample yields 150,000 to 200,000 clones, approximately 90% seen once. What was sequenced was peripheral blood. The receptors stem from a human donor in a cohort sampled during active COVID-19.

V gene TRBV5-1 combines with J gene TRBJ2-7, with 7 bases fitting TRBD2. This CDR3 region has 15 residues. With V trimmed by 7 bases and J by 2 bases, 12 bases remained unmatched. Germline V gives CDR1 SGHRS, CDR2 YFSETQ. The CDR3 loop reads CASPGSLAATYEQYF. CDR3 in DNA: TGCGCCAGCCCGGGGAGTCTAGCGGCTACCTACGAGCAGTACTTC.

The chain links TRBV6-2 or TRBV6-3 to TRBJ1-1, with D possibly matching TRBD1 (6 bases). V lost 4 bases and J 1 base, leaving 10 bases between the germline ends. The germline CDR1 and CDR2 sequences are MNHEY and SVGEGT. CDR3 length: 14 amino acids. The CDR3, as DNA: TGTGCCAGCAGTTGGGGGGGGGCGAACACTGAAGCTTTCTTT. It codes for CASSWGGANTEAFF.

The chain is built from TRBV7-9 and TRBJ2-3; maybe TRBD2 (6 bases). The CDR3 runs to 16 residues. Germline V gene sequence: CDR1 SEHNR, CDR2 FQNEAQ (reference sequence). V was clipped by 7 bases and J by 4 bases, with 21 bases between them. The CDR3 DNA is TGTGCCAGCACCCGTAGCTTAGGAGGGCCCTCAGATACGCAGTATTTT. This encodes CASTRSLGGPSDTQYF.

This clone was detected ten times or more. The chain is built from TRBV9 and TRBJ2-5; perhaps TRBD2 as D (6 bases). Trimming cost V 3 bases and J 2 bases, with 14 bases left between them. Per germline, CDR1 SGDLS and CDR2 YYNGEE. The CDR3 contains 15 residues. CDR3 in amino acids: CASSDSGTLQETQYF. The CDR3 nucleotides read TGTGCCAGCAGCGATTCCGGGACTTTACAAGAGACCCAGTACTTC. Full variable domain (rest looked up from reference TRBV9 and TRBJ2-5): DSGVTQTPKHLITATGQRVTLRCSPRSGDLSVYWYQQSLDQGLQFLIQYYNGEERAKGNILERFSAQQFPDLHSELNLSSLELGDSALYFCASSDSGTLQETQYFGPGTRLLVL.

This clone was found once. The CDR3 here is CASSYSRGGADNSPLHF. CDR3 DNA: TGTGCCAGCAGTTACTCCCGAGGGGGGGCGGATAATTCACCCCTCCACTTT. V and J are TRBV6-2 or TRBV6-3 and TRBJ1-6; tentatively, D is TRBD1 (6 bases). Germline V gene data show CDR1 as MNHEY and CDR2 as SVGEGT. The CDR3 is 17 amino acids. Trimming stripped 0 bases from V and 5 bases from J, with 14 bases between.

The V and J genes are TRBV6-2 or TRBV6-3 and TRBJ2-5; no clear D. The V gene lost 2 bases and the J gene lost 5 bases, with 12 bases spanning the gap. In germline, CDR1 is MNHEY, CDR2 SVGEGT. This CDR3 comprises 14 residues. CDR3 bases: TGTGCCAGCAGTTACGTTACCCCAGCGGAGACCCAGTACTTC. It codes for CASSYVTPAETQYF.

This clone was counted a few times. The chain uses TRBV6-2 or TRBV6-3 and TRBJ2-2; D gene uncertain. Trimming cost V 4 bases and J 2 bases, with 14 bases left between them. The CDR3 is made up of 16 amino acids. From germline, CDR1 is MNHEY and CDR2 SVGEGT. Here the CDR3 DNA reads TGTGCCAGCAGTTCCCTTTTTGGGCGAAACACCGGGGAGCTGTTTTTT. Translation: CASSSLFGRNTGELFF.